This T cell receptor (beta chain) comes out of a study of CD8+ T cells in alopecia areata (dated by TCRdb to 2017 to 2018). As for the study more broadly: The treated patients took part in an open-label pilot trial in which moderate-to-severe alopecia areata was treated with oral tofacitinib at 5 to 10 mg twice daily. TCRbeta CDR3 regions were amplified by immunoSEQ multiplex PCR with 35 Vbeta forward and 13 Jbeta reverse primers. In treated patients, disease severity was measured using the SALT score, which gives the percentage of scalp surface area affected. Scalp clonality was compared among normal scalp (n=4), patchy alopecia areata scalp (n=8), and alopecia totalis/universalis scalp (n=8). On the human side, TCRbeta sequencing was run on scalp tissue and on sorted CD4+ and CD8+ peripheral blood T cells from healthy controls and from alopecia areata patients with either patchy or totalis/universalis disease. RNA came from the PAXgene miRNA kit for fixed scalp, the miRNeasy kit for PBMCs, and the RNeasy kit for mouse skin. Biopsies were taken from tofacitinib-treated patients at baseline and again at 4 and 24 weeks into treatment, and several of those patients also had a later scalp biopsy. Tofacitinib was administered for 6 to 18 months, and 6 months of follow-up off drug were then conducted to assess delayed response and recurrence. The study used high-throughput TCRbeta sequencing to examine T cell clonal expansion in alopecia areata, in both the C3H/HeJ mouse model and human patients.

What the research found in general, with its limitations: Shared TCR sequences between patients were less evident than in mice, which may be partly attributable to HLA diversity in the patient population. Scalp TCR repertoire analysis is complicated because resident alphabeta T cells in normal human skin are also sequenced, whereas mouse skin is dominated by gammadelta T cells. During tofacitinib treatment, many expanded lesional clones remained in scalp and blood, and this persistence may partly explain relapse after treatment is stopped. Tofacitinib significantly lowered scalp clonality and the number of expanded CD8+ clones among the top 100 scalp clones. Lesional scalp, especially in alopecia totalis/universalis, showed higher clonality and more expanded CD8+ clones than normal scalp, suggesting antigenic drive. Because the treated cohort was small and had just a single nonresponder, larger studies are needed to establish links between baseline CD8+ expansion and response.

The time point label corresponds to: 20 to 30 weeks on oral tofacitinib. The sample's treatment or condition label, decoded: oral pan-JAK inhibitor, 5-10 mg twice daily. Peripheral blood and lesional scalp punch biopsies were obtained from patients with alopecia areata. PBMCs were separated by density centrifugation and stained for CD3, CD4 and CD8, after which CD4+ and CD8+ T cells were sorted on a FACSAria. The germline V gene encodes CDR1 SQVTM and CDR2 ANQGSEA. CDR3 length: 13 amino acids, cysteine to phenylalanine. Only the CDR3 part of the read is kept: 39 bases, read in frame from the first base. V gives up 1 base and J gives up 4 bases, and the segment between their germline ends measures 11 bases. A note on this clone: This receptor's antigen is unknown. No base qualities exist here, and no much larger clone lies one base off it.

To prepare the library, the immunoSEQ multiplex PCR assay was applied. To provide template for TCR sequencing, every sample had RNA extracted and reverse transcribed into cDNA. SuperScript III was used to make first-strand cDNA, primed with a 2:1 mix of oligo-dT and random hexamers. Amplification bias was assessed with a synthetic immune receptor repertoire, and residual bias was removed computationally. In the paper's pipeline: Raw reads were preprocessed for error removal, and CDR3 was defined according to IMGT conventions as running from the conserved cysteine to phenylalanine. Clonality was computed by normalizing Shannon entropy by log2 of the number of productive unique TCRs and subtracting the result from 1. Whether each scalp clone was CD4 or CD8 was inferred by checking scalp TCRbeta sequences against the CD4 and CD8 repertoires from sorted blood. TCRdb re-hosts the immuneACCESS table, in-frame sequences only. Its copies lack some clones; in the studies checked, an unresolved V gene accounts for under half of them, and the cause for the rest is not known. V and J calls and clone size are copied from that table; D and trimming were computed from the DNA. A total of about 76,000 clones appear in this sample, roughly 66% of them only once. The ten largest clonotypes hold 20% to 30% of the sample.

The clonotype was recovered from a human donor with alopecia areata. This specimen was CD8+ T cells sorted from blood, taken at week 24, from a patient treated with tofacitinib. The chain joins TRBV29-1 to TRBJ2-7; no D gene can be assigned with confidence. The CDR3 has the sequence CSVEGQETYEQYF. The DNA reads as follows: TGCAGCGTTGAAGGCCAGGAAACTTACGAGCAGTACTTC.